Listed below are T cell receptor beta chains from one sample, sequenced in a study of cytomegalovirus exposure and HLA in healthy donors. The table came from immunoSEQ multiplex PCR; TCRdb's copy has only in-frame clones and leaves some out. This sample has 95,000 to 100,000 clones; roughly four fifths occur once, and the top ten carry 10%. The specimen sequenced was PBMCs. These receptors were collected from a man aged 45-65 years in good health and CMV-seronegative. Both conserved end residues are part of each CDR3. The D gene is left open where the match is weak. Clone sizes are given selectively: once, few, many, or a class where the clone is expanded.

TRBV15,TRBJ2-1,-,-,CATSPEGNEQFF,TGTGCCACCAGCCCTGAGGGCAATGAGCAGTTCTTC
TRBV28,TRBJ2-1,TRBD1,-,CASRDLQGVGEQFF,TGTGCCAGCAGGGACCTGCAGGGGGTTGGGGAGCAGTTCTTC
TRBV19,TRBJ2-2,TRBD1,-,CASIKRTGTGTGELFF,TGTGCCAGCATAAAACGGACAGGAACAGGCACCGGGGAGCTGTTTTTT
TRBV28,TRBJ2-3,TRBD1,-,CASSWDRSPQYF,TGTGCCAGCAGTTGGGACAGAAGCCCGCAGTATTTT
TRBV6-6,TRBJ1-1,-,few,CASSPRGSEAFF,TGTGCCAGCAGCCCCAGGGGTTCGGAAGCTTTCTTT
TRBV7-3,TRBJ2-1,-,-,CASSTSGTAGEQFF,TGTGCCAGCAGCACATCCGGGACAGCGGGTGAGCAGTTCTTC
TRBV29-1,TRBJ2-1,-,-,CSAGGSEQFF,TGCAGCGCCGGAGGGAGTGAGCAGTTCTTC
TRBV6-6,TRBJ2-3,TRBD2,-,CASRASGRAPDTQYF,TGTGCCAGCAGGGCTAGCGGGAGGGCCCCAGATACGCAGTATTTT
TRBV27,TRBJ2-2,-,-,CASRGVTGELFF,TGTGCCAGCAGAGGGGTCACCGGGGAGCTGTTTTTT
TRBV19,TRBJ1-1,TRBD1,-,CASSIQGASTEAFF,TGTGCCAGTAGTATTCAGGGGGCGAGCACTGAAGCTTTCTTT